The 18 T cell receptor beta chains presented below share a single source sample, sequenced in a study of technical replicates of blood from a handful of donors. Sequencing used immunoSEQ multiplex PCR; TCRdb keeps in-frame clones, though not all of them. The sample comprises 50,000 to 70,000 clones, around 89% of which are singletons, and 4.6% rests with the top ten. The specimen was PBMCs. The receptors originated from a human donor in good health. Some clones in this sample may be carry-over from other donors' samples.

The chain employs TRBV7-9 and TRBJ1-2; tentatively, D is TRBD1 (6 bases). Germline loops: CDR1 SEHNR, CDR2 FQNEAQ (reference sequence). V lost 4 bases and J lost 5, with 14 bases in between. The CDR3 sequence is 14 residues long. This chain's CDR3 is CASSSSRDMYGYTF. The DNA of the CDR3 is TGTGCCAGCAGCTCGTCCCGGGACATGTATGGCTACACCTTC. Filled out from reference TRBV7-9 and TRBJ1-2, the complete variable domain reads DTGVSQNPRHKITKRGQNVTFRCDPISEHNRLYWYRQTLGQGPEFLTYFQNEAQLEKSRLLSDRFSAERPKGSFSTLEIQRTEQGDSAMYLCASSSSRDMYGYTFGSGTRLTVV.

CDR3 region: CASSEPRERETQYF. CDR3 in DNA: TGCGCCAGCAGCGAGCCCCGAGAGAGGGAGACCCAGTACTTC. The chain links TRBV5-1 to TRBJ2-5; D gene ambiguous. V shed 4 bases and J shed 5 bases, with 15 bases lying between them. The CDR3 contains 14 residues. CDR1 is SGHRS and CDR2 is YFSETQ in the germline V gene.

The chain is built from TRBV27 and TRBJ1-2, with 7 bases lining up with TRBD1. The trim removed 6 bases at V and 1 base at J, leaving 8 bases unmatched. The CDR3 has 15 amino acids. The germline V gene has CDR1 MNHEY and CDR2 SMNVEV (reference sequence). The CDR3 protein is CASRKTGALNYGYTF. CDR3 coding DNA: TGTGCCAGCAGAAAAACAGGGGCCCTTAACTATGGCTACACCTTC.

For this clone: One junction end disagrees with the germline gene, perhaps due to a read error. The chain couples TRBV2 to TRBJ2-5; D possibly corresponds to TRBD1 (6 bases). This CDR3 is 12 amino acids long. Per germline, CDR1 SNHLY and CDR2 FYNNEI. CDR3 loop: CASSEGRDTPYF. The DNA of the CDR3 is TGTGCCAGCAGTGAAGGCAGGGACACCCCGTACTTC.

This chain joins TRBV5-1 and TRBJ1-2, with D perhaps TRBD1 (5 bases). The CDR3 length is 14 residues. Germline V gene lookup returns CDR1 SGHRS and CDR2 YFSETQ. The V gene lost 4 bases and the J gene lost 4 bases, with 14 bases spanning the gap. The CDR3 sequence: CASSRGTAGYGYTF. In DNA, the CDR3 is TGCGCCAGCAGCAGGGGTACGGCCGGCTATGGCTACACCTTC.

The V call is TRBV6-1, the J call TRBJ2-2; 7 positions match TRBD1. Trimming cost V 6 bases and J 0 bases; bases outside gene matches: 1. The CDR3 covers 14 residues. CDR1 MNHNS and CDR2 SASEGT come from the germline V gene. Here the CDR3 reads CASRDRTNTGELFF. The CDR3 DNA reads TGTGCCAGCAGGGACAGGACGAACACCGGGGAGCTGTTTTTT.

The chain couples TRBV5-8 to TRBJ2-5, with no clear D. With 0 bases removed from V and 9 bases from J, the gap between germline ends came to 18 bases. CDR3 size: 15 residues. From germline, CDR1 is SGHTS and CDR2 YDEGEE. As DNA, the CDR3 is TGTGCCAGCAGCTTGGCCGGTATAGCAAGAGGAGCCCAGTACTTC. Translated, it gives CASSLAGIARGAQYF.

The V and J genes are TRBV5-5 and TRBJ1-4; no definite D call. Per the germline V gene, CDR1 is SGHKS and CDR2 is YYEKEE (reference sequence). V lost 5 bases and J lost 8, with 19 bases in between. The CDR3 consists of 15 residues. For the CDR3, the DNA is TGTGCCAGCAGTTTCTATCCCGGGATCGGGGAAAAACTGTTTTTT. As protein: CASSFYPGIGEKLFF. The complete variable domain, with remaining parts taken from reference TRBV5-5 and TRBJ1-4, reads DAGVTQSPTHLIKTRGQQVTLRCSPISGHKSVSWYQQVLGQGPQFIFQYYEKEERGRGNFPDRFSARQFPNYSSELNVNALLLGDSALYLCASSFYPGIGEKLFFGSGTQLSVL.

The chain recombines TRBV6-5 with TRBJ2-7; 10 nucleotides agree with TRBD2. The ends lost 0 bases at V and 4 bases at J; junction bases unmatched: 6. CDR1 and CDR2 from the germline V gene are MNHEY and SVGAGI. The CDR3 is 16 amino acids. The CDR3 nucleotides read TGTGCCAGCAGTTACTCTGGAGCGGGGGGGCCGTACGAGCAGTACTTC. It yields the protein CASSYSGAGGPYEQYF.

CDR3 sequence: CASTKDRGDTEAFF. CDR3 coding DNA: TGTGCCAGCACCAAGGACAGGGGGGACACTGAAGCTTTCTTT. V and J are TRBV2 and TRBJ1-1; 10 bases line up with TRBD1. This CDR3 is 14 amino acids long. With 7 bases clipped from V and 3 bases from J, the junction kept 5 bases outside the gene matches. Looked up from germline, CDR1 is SNHLY and CDR2 is FYNNEI.

V usage is TRBV25-1 and J usage is TRBJ2-1, with TRBD2 matching 10 bases. Germline lookup yields CDR1 MGHDK and CDR2 SYGVNS. This CDR3 comprises 13 residues. Germline trimming cut 6 bases from V and 6 bases from J; bases unmatched to any gene: 2. The CDR3 reads CASSLAGVNEQFF. In nucleotides, the CDR3 is TGTGCCAGCAGCCTAGCGGGAGTCAATGAGCAGTTCTTC. Supplemented by reference TRBV25-1 and TRBJ2-1, the full variable domain reads EADIYQTPRYLVIGTGKKITLECSQTMGHDKMYWYQQDPGMELHLIHYSYGVNSTEKGDLSSESTVSRIRTEHFPLTLESARPSHTSQYLCASSLAGVNEQFFGPGTRLTVL.

This clone showed up just once. The rearrangement links TRBV7-3 to TRBJ2-3; TRBD2 agrees at 13 bases. V lost 5 bases and J lost 2; bases outside the gene matches: 4. CDR1 is SGHTA, CDR2 FQGTGA, per germline. The CDR3 contains 16 residues. The CDR3: CASSLGTSGVTDTQYF. In nucleotides, the CDR3 is TGTGCCAGCAGCCTTGGGACTAGCGGGGTCACAGATACGCAGTATTTT.

The chain combines TRBV4-1 with TRBJ2-7; D is perhaps TRBD2 (5 bases). The CDR3 extends over 14 amino acids. From germline, CDR1 is MGHRA and CDR2 YSYEKL. V was trimmed by 2 bases and J by 3 bases, leaving 11 bases between them. The CDR3 DNA sequence: TGCGCCAGCAGCCAATACGGGAAAGACTACGAGCAGTACTTC. Protein product: CASSQYGKDYEQYF.

This clone was recorded only once. V is TRBV5-4 and J is TRBJ1-1; D gene ambiguous. The CDR3 loop spans 14 amino acids. Germline V gene data show CDR1 as SGHNT and CDR2 as YYREEE (reference sequence). Between the trimmed V and J ends, which lost 1 base and 0 bases, there was a span of 7 bases. CDR3 in DNA: TGTGCCAGCAGCTTGACAGACATGAACACTGAAGCTTTCTTT. Protein: CASSLTDMNTEAFF.

The V gene is TRBV2, the J gene TRBJ2-1; 9 bases fit TRBD1. The CDR3 runs to 16 residues. CDR1 SNHLY and CDR2 FYNNEI come from the germline V gene. The junction had 15 bases not matched to a gene; V was cut back by 9 bases and J by 6 bases. This CDR3 is CASPGVETGGFNEQFF. Here the CDR3 DNA reads TGTGCCAGTCCGGGAGTTGAGACAGGGGGTTTCAATGAGCAGTTCTTC.

This clone was recorded a few times. The rearrangement joins TRBV5-1 to TRBJ2-5; a possible D gene is TRBD2 (6 bases). Germline V CDR1 and CDR2: SGHRS, YFSETQ. V lost 0 bases and J lost 4, with 7 bases in between. The CDR3 is 13 amino acids. The CDR3 sequence is CASSLGAGETQYF. The DNA of the CDR3 is TGCGCCAGCAGCTTGGGAGCGGGAGAGACCCAGTACTTC.

This rearrangement joins TRBV5-1 to TRBJ2-3; 9 positions match TRBD1. CDR3 length: 13 amino acids. Germline CDR1 and CDR2: SGHRS and YFSETQ. CDR3: CASGTGLTDTQYF. CDR3 nucleotides: TGCGCGAGTGGGACAGGGCTCACAGATACGCAGTATTTT.

This clone was counted at least ten times. The gene calls are TRBV19 and TRBJ1-5; unclear D gene. The CDR3 sequence is 13 residues long. Trimming cost V 2 bases and J 4 bases, with 6 bases left between them. Germline V gene sequence: CDR1 LNHDA, CDR2 SQIVND (reference sequence). The CDR3: CASSIIGNQPQHF. In nucleotides, the CDR3 is TGTGCCAGTAGTATAATCGGGAATCAGCCCCAGCATTTT.